The next 30 T cell receptor beta chains were all read from a single sample in a study of blood T cell repertoires in COVID-19 (dated by TCRdb to the early 2020s). The method was the immunoSEQ multiplex PCR assay. TCRdb carries this immuneACCESS record with in-frame sequences only. Its versions omit some clonotypes, under half of them owing to an unresolved V gene in the studies checked, with the rest unexplained. This sample is represented by about 130,000 clones; 70% to 90% of them were singletons. Clones ranked in the top ten supply under 2.5% of the sample. The sample taken for sequencing was PBMCs or T cells enriched from blood (not recorded which). The receptors were sampled from a woman between 45 and 60 years old who had recovered from COVID-19.

CDR3 amino acids: CASSAGTSGGTSYNEQFF. The CDR3 region has the DNA TGTGCCAGCAGCGCGGGGACTAGCGGGGGGACATCCTACAATGAGCAGTTCTTC. The chain has TRBV5-8 and TRBJ2-1, with 15 bases that match TRBD2. This CDR3 contains 18 residues. J gave up 1 base and V 4 bases, and 6 bases lay outside the gene matches. CDR1 and CDR2 from the germline V gene are SGHTS and YDEGEE.

This chain uses TRBV5-4 with TRBJ1-2, with unresolved D. CDR1 and CDR2 (germline): SGHNT, YYREEE (reference sequence). The CDR3 totals 14 residues. Trimming cost V 3 bases and J 7 bases, with 16 bases left between them. The CDR3, as DNA: TGTGCCAGCAGCTGGACGGGAGGGAACGGTGGCTACACCTTC. Residues: CASSWTGGNGGYTF.

CDR3 nucleotides: TGCGCCAGCAGACAGGGGGGCGAAGAGACCCAGTACTTC. Its protein is CASRQGGEETQYF. The chain is built from TRBV5-1 and TRBJ2-5; 8 bases are a match to TRBD1. Per the germline V gene, CDR1 is SGHRS and CDR2 is YFSETQ. The V and J ends lost 5 bases and 3 bases, in that order; junction bases with no gene match: 3. The CDR3 sequence is 13 residues long.

Here the CDR3 DNA reads TGTGCCAGCAGCTTGGGACTAGCGGGGACCGCGGCGGATACGCAGTATTTT. Amino acids: CASSLGLAGTAADTQYF. The chain employs TRBV7-2 and TRBJ2-3, with TRBD2 matching 13 bases. CDR3 size: 17 residues. In germline, CDR1 is SGHTA, CDR2 FQGNSA. V lost 3 bases to trimming and J lost 6 bases; unmatched junction nucleotides: 9.

The genes are TRBV9 and TRBJ2-1, with 8 bases lining up with TRBD2. There are 12 residues in the CDR3. V gave up 0 bases and J gave up 10 bases; unmatched junction bases: 0. Germline V lookup: CDR1 SGDLS, CDR2 YYNGEE. In DNA form, the CDR3 reads TGTGCCAGCAGCGTAGTAGCGGGAGAGCAGTTCTTC. The encoded protein is CASSVVAGEQFF.

CDR3 DNA: TGTGCCAGCAGCTTCATGGGACTAGCGGGGTTTGGGGAGACCCAGTACTTC. This sequence encodes CASSFMGLAGFGETQYF. The rearrangement joins TRBV7-2 to TRBJ2-5, with 13 bases aligning to TRBD2. The V gene end was trimmed by 3 bases and the J gene end by 5 bases; junction bases not matched to a gene: 9. CDR3 length: 17 amino acids. Per the germline V gene, CDR1 is SGHTA and CDR2 is FQGNSA.

V gene TRBV2 combines with J gene TRBJ1-2; no clear D. CDR3 size: 14 residues. From germline, CDR1 is SNHLY and CDR2 FYNNEI. V lost 7 bases and J 0 bases, leaving 12 bases between the germline ends. This CDR3 reads CASKLFLANYGYTF. CDR3 DNA: TGTGCCAGCAAATTGTTTTTAGCTAACTATGGCTACACCTTC.

The CDR3 nucleotides read TGTGCCAGCAGCCGAGGACAGGTGAACACTGAAGCTTTCTTT. It yields the protein CASSRGQVNTEAFF. This rearrangement joins TRBV14 to TRBJ1-1; 7 bases match TRBD1. The CDR3 runs 14 residues. Trimming took 4 bases from V and 0 from J; bases not matched to a gene: 2. The V gene's germline CDR1 is SGHDN and CDR2 FVKESK.

The rearrangement joins TRBV7-2 to TRBJ1-5; 10 bases are a match to TRBD1. V shed 5 bases, J shed 4 bases, and the junction held 2 bases outside the gene matches. Germline CDR1 is SGHTA and CDR2 is FQGNSA. CDR3 length: 14 residues. In DNA form, the CDR3 reads TGTGCCAGCAGCCGGGACAGGGGAAATCAGCCCCAGCATTTT. It encodes CASSRDRGNQPQHF.

V is TRBV4-1 and J is TRBJ2-7; the D gene is possibly TRBD2 (5 bases). The CDR3 spans 16 residues. CDR1 and CDR2 from the germline V gene are MGHRA and YSYEKL. Trimming removed 2 bases at V and 0 bases at J, with 14 bases between. CDR3 loop: CASSQRDGRPSYEQYF. The DNA for the CDR3 is TGCGCCAGCAGCCAACGGGATGGGCGGCCCTCCTACGAGCAGTACTTC.

The chain employs TRBV19 and TRBJ2-2, with 10 bases fitting TRBD1. The CDR3 extends over 16 amino acids. V was pared by 4 bases and J by 5 bases, with 7 bases of the junction left unmatched. Germline-derived CDR1 and CDR2 are LNHDA and SQIVND (reference sequence). The CDR3 DNA reads TGTGCCAGTAGTACTTGGGGACAGGGGCTAACCGGGGAGCTGTTTTTT. Translation: CASSTWGQGLTGELFF.

The chain links TRBV28 to TRBJ1-3; TRBD1 might be the D (5 bases). The CDR3 is 17 amino acids. V shed 1 base and J shed 3 bases, with 16 bases lying between them. Germline CDR1 MDHEN, CDR2 SYDVKM. The CDR3 loop reads CASSLSQGSTIGNTIYF. In DNA form, the CDR3 reads TGTGCCAGCAGTTTATCCCAGGGAAGTACCATTGGAAACACCATATATTTT.

This clone showed up just once. This sequence joins TRBV7-6 and TRBJ2-5; maybe TRBD1 (6 bases). The CDR3 is 16 residues long. With 1 base removed from V and 3 bases from J, the gap between germline ends came to 15 bases. Germline V gives CDR1 SGHVS, CDR2 FNYEAQ. The CDR3 loop reads CASSLGGQQMKETQYF. The CDR3 DNA reads as TGTGCCAGCAGCTTAGGGGGGCAGCAAATGAAAGAGACCCAGTACTTC.

The CDR3 reads CATLTGGAGNTIYF. CDR3 DNA: TGTGCCACGCTGACAGGAGGAGCTGGAAACACCATATATTTT. The chain is built from TRBV10-3 and TRBJ1-3, with D tentatively TRBD1 (6 bases). The CDR3 is made up of 14 amino acids. V lost 10 bases, J lost 2 bases, and 15 bases lay in between. Looked up from germline, CDR1 is ENHRY and CDR2 is SYGVKD.

The rearrangement joins TRBV5-1 to TRBJ2-7; TRBD1 might be the D (7 bases). CDR1 is SGHRS and CDR2 is YFSETQ in the germline V gene. The germline V and J ends were trimmed by 0 bases and 5 bases, with 12 bases remaining between them. The CDR3 has 14 residues. For the CDR3, the DNA is TGCGCCAGCAGCTTGGGGAGGGGGCAGGACGAGCAGTACTTC. Amino acids: CASSLGRGQDEQYF.

V gene TRBV6-4 combines with J gene TRBJ2-7; perhaps TRBD1 as D (6 bases). Germline-derived CDR1 and CDR2 are MRHNA and SNTAGT. V was pared by 0 bases and J by 5 bases, with 17 bases between. The CDR3 runs to 16 residues. The CDR3 here is CASSDSRGRSCHEQYF. The CDR3 nucleotides are TGTGCCAGCAGTGACTCGAGGGGGAGATCCTGCCACGAGCAGTACTTC.

The rearrangement uses TRBV7-2 and TRBJ2-3; TRBD2 might be the D (7 bases). Germline V gene lookup returns CDR1 SGHTA and CDR2 FQGNSA. The CDR3 is made up of 14 amino acids. V was cut by 1 base and J by 7 bases, with 12 bases left in between. The CDR3 nucleotides are TGTGCCAGCAGCTTAGGGGGGGGCAAGAATACGCAGTATTTT. This codes for CASSLGGGKNTQYF.

Only a few counts were recorded for this clone. V and J are TRBV5-6 and TRBJ1-5; 11 positions match TRBD1. Germline loops: CDR1 SGHDT, CDR2 YYEEEE. The junction had 4 bases not matched to a gene; V was cut back by 4 bases and J by 4 bases. CDR3 size: 15 residues. The CDR3 sequence is CASSPGQGGNQPQHF. The CDR3 coding sequence is TGTGCCAGCAGCCCGGGACAGGGGGGGAATCAGCCCCAGCATTTT.

The chain is built from TRBV3-1 (or the pseudogene TRBV3-2) and TRBJ1-2, with 11 nucleotides matching TRBD1. The junction had 7 bases not matched to a gene; V was cut back by 1 base and J by 9 bases. The CDR3 has 15 residues. CDR1 is LGHDT and CDR2 is YNNKEL in the germline V gene (reference sequence). CDR3 coding DNA: TGTGCCAGCAGCCAAGGGCGGACAGGGGGCGCTCGCTACACCTTC. Amino acids: CASSQGRTGGARYTF.

This chain joins TRBV7-8 and TRBJ2-2; TRBD1 matches 11 bases. V lost 5 bases and J lost 3; bases outside the gene matches: 8. Per germline, CDR1 SGHVS and CDR2 FQNEAQ. The CDR3 contains 17 residues. CDR3 in amino acids: CASSPPLGQGDTGELFF. CDR3 in DNA: TGTGCCAGCAGCCCGCCCCTGGGACAGGGGGACACCGGGGAGCTGTTTTTT.

The chain employs TRBV10-1 and TRBJ2-1; TRBD2 aligns across 10 bases. Germline V gives CDR1 WNHNN, CDR2 SYGVQD (reference sequence). There are 14 residues in the CDR3. V shed 2 bases and J 5 bases; nucleotides not matched to a gene: 0. The CDR3 sequence is CASSEGTSDNEQFF. CDR3 nucleotide sequence: TGCGCCAGCAGTGAGGGGACTAGCGACAATGAGCAGTTCTTC.

CDR3 sequence (DNA): TGTGCCAGCAGCCCGAGGGCCAAACTGGGCAATCAGCCCCAGCATTTT. Protein sequence: CASSPRAKLGNQPQHF. The rearrangement links TRBV5-8 to TRBJ1-5; D is ambiguous. The CDR3 extends over 16 amino acids. Trimming took off 4 bases at V and 2 bases at J, with 16 bases between the two ends. Germline V gene lookup returns CDR1 SGHTS and CDR2 YDEGEE.

This clone was seen a single time. CDR3 DNA: TGTGCCAGCAGACTAGACAGGGATCAGCCCCAGCATTTT. It yields the protein CASRLDRDQPQHF. V is TRBV7-2 and J is TRBJ1-5; 7 bases are a match to TRBD1. There are 13 residues in the CDR3. With 6 bases clipped from V and 5 bases from J, the junction kept 4 bases outside the gene matches. Germline CDR1 reads SGHTA; CDR2 reads FQGNSA. The variable domain in full, with the rest retrieved from reference TRBV7-2 and TRBJ1-5, is GAGVSQSPSNKVTEKGKDVELRCDPISGHTALYWYRQSLGQGLEFLIYFQGNSAPDKSGLPSDRFSAERTGGSVSTLTIQRTQQEDSAVYLCASRLDRDQPQHFGDGTRLSIL.

The chain couples TRBV10-3 to TRBJ2-3; 12 nucleotides match TRBD2. The CDR3 extends over 17 amino acids. CDR1 ENHRY and CDR2 SYGVKD come from the germline V gene. The junction had 6 bases not matched to a gene; V was cut back by 5 bases and J by 0 bases. The CDR3: CAISLTSGGGSTDTQYF. Here the CDR3 DNA reads TGTGCCATCAGTTTGACTAGCGGGGGTGGGAGCACAGATACGCAGTATTTT.

The rearrangement links TRBV10-3 to TRBJ1-3; D perhaps matches TRBD1 (6 bases). With 10 bases removed from V and 0 bases from J, the gap between germline ends came to 16 bases. Germline CDR1 reads ENHRY; CDR2 reads SYGVKD. The CDR3 is 15 residues long. CDR3 region: CATETGSSSGNTIYF. CDR3 bases: TGTGCCACCGAGACAGGTTCGAGCTCTGGAAACACCATATATTTT.

This clone showed up just a few times. CDR3 region: CASSLSQVDGGNYGYTF. For the CDR3, the DNA is TGTGCCAGCAGCTTATCTCAAGTAGACGGAGGTAACTATGGCTACACCTTC. The V call is TRBV7-2, the J call TRBJ1-2, with D unclear. The V end lost 2 bases, the J end lost 1 base, and 17 bases lay between the germline ends. The CDR3 sequence is 17 residues long. The germline CDR1 and CDR2 sequences are SGHTA and FQGNSA.

The rearrangement joins TRBV5-1 to TRBJ2-7, with a tentative D call TRBD2 (6 bases). Germline values: CDR1 SGHRS, CDR2 YFSETQ. This CDR3 spans 12 amino acids. The V end was cut by 0 bases, the J end by 7 bases, with 8 bases between. CDR3 region: CASSLEGGEQYF. The CDR3 DNA reads TGCGCCAGCAGCTTGGAGGGAGGAGAGCAGTACTTC. Drawing the rest from reference TRBV5-1 and TRBJ2-7, the complete variable domain is KAGVTQTPRYLIKTRGQQVTLSCSPISGHRSVSWYQQTPGQGLQFLFEYFSETQRNKGNFPGRFSGRQFSNSRSEMNVSTLELGDSALYLCASSLEGGEQYFGPGTRLTVT.

V is TRBV2 and J is TRBJ1-4; D gene unclear. This CDR3 has 16 amino acids. Trimming removed 6 bases at V and 4 bases at J, with 18 bases between. Germline V gene sequence: CDR1 SNHLY, CDR2 FYNNEI. The CDR3 DNA follows: TGTGCCAGCAGCGACACTGACCGCACCCTTAATGAAAAACTGTTTTTT. Translated: CASSDTDRTLNEKLFF.

The rearrangement uses TRBV5-6 and TRBJ2-7; possibly TRBD1 for D (5 bases). The CDR3 spans 12 residues. The V end lost 3 bases, the J end lost 5 bases, and 9 bases lay between the germline ends. Germline V gene sequence: CDR1 SGHDT, CDR2 YYEEEE. The CDR3 here is CASSSGHDEQYF. CDR3 nucleotide sequence: TGTGCCAGCAGCTCCGGACACGACGAGCAGTACTTC.

The chain uses TRBV5-1 and TRBJ2-5; TRBD1 aligns across 10 bases. Germline V gene sequence: CDR1 SGHRS, CDR2 YFSETQ. Trimming removed 3 bases from V and 4 bases from J; junction bases left unmatched: 3. The CDR3 is 14 amino acids. In DNA form, the CDR3 reads TGCGCCAGCAGCTCGGGACAGGGGATAGAGACCCAGTACTTC. It codes for CASSSGQGIETQYF.